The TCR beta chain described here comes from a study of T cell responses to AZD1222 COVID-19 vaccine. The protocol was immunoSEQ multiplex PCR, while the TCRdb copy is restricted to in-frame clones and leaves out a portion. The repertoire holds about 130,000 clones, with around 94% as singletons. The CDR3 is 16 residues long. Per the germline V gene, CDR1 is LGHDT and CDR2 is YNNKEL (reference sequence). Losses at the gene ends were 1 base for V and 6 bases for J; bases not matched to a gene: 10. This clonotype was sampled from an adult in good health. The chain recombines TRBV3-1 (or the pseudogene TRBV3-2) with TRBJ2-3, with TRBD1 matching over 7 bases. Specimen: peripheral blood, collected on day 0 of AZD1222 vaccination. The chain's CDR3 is CASSQVGGRGMDTQYF. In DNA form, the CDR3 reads TGTGCCAGCAGCCAAGTCGGTGGCAGGGGGATGGATACGCAGTATTTT.